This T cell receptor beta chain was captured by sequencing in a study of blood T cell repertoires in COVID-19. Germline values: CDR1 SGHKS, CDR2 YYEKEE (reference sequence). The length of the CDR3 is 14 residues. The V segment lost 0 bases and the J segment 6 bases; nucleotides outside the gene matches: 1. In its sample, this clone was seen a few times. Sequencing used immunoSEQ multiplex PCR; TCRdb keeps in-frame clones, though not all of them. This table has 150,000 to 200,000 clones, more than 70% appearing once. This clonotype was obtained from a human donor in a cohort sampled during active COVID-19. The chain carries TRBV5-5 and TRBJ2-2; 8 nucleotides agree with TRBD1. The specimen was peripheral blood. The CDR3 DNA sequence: TGTGCCAGCAGCTTGGGGACAGGGCCCGGGGAGCTGTTTTTT. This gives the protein CASSLGTGPGELFF. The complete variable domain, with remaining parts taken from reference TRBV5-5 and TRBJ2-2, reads DAGVTQSPTHLIKTRGQQVTLRCSPISGHKSVSWYQQVLGQGPQFIFQYYEKEERGRGNFPDRFSARQFPNYSSELNVNALLLGDSALYLCASSLGTGPGELFFGEGSRLTVL.